This T cell receptor beta chain came from a study of T cells in Graves' hyperthyroidism and ophthalmopathy. Amplified regions were TCR beta CDR3 sequences from RNA transcripts. Carried out on the TCR CDR3, a first-round RT-PCR used the HTBI primer set. TCRdb analysed the multiplex PCR reads with MiXCR anew, one entry per CDR3 protein. The sample contains 500,000 or so distinct CDR3 sequences, roughly 15% of which appear only once. On this clonotype: Its target is unknown.

Germline V gene sequence: CDR1 LNHDA, CDR2 SQIVND (reference sequence). The CDR3 sequence is 15 residues long. V dropped 0 bases and J dropped 2 bases, with 10 bases sitting between them. Whole-study results and caveats: Blood shared most expanded thyroid clonotypes above 0.001.

Uncontrolled infection, other autoimmune disease, pregnancy and lactation each barred patients from inclusion. The chain has TRBV19 and TRBJ1-1; D is unresolved. This clonotype originated in a young woman with Graves' ophthalmopathy. Sequencing input: blood. The CDR3 DNA follows: TGTGCCAGTAGTATAGATGAGGGTTTTAACACTGAAGCTTTCTTT. This gives the protein CASSIDEGFNTEAFF.